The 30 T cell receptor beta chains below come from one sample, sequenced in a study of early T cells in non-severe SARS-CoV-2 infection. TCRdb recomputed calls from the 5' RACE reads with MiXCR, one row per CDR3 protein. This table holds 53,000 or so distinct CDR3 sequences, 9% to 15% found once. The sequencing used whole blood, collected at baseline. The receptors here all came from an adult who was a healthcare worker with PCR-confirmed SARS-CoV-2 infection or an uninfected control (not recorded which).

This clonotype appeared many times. The CDR3 nucleotides are TGTGCCAGTGCGGGACAGACCTTTGGAGAGCAGTACTTC. Its translation is CASAGQTFGEQYF. The chain joins TRBV19 to TRBJ2-7; perhaps TRBD1 as D (7 bases). Germline loops: CDR1 LNHDA, CDR2 SQIVND (reference sequence). The CDR3 is 13 residues long. The V gene lost 8 bases and the J gene lost 7 bases, with 18 bases spanning the gap.

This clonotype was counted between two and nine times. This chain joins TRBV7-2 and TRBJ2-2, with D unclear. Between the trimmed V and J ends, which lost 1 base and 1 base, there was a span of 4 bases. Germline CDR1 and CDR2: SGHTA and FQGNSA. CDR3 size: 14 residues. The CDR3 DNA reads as TGTGCCAGCAGCTTAGGCGGGAACACCGGGGAGCTGTTTTTT. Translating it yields CASSLGGNTGELFF.

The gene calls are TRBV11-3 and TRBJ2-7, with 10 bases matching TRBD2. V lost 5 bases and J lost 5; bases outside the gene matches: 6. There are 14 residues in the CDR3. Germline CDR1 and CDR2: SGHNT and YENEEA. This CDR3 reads CASSTLAGGHEQYF. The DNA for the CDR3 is TGTGCCAGCAGCACCTTAGCGGGAGGTCACGAGCAGTACTTC.

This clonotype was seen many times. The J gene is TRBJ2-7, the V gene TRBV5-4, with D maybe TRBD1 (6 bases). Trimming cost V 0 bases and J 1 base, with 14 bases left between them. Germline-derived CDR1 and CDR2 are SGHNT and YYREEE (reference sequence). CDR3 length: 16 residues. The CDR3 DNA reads TGTGCCAGCAGCTTGGGCCCTACAGGGAAGTCCTACGAGCAGTACTTC. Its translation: CASSLGPTGKSYEQYF. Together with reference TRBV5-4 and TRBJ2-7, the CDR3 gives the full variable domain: ETGVTQSPTHLIKTRGQQVTLRCSSQSGHNTVSWYQQALGQGPQFIFQYYREEENGRGNFPPRFSGLQFPNYSSELNVNALELDDSALYLCASSLGPTGKSYEQYFGPGTRLTVT.

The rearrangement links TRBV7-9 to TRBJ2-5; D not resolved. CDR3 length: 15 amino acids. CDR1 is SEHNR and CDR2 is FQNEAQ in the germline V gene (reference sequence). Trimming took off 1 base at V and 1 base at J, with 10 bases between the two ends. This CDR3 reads CASSLGVALQETQYF. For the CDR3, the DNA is TGTGCCAGCAGCTTAGGCGTTGCCCTCCAAGAGACCCAGTACTTC.

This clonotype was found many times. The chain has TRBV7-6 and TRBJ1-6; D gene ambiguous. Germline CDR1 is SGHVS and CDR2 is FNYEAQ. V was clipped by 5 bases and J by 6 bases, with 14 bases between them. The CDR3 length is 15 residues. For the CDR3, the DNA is TGTGCCAGCAGCCCCCAGTTACAGCCTAATTCACCCCTCCACTTT. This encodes CASSPQLQPNSPLHF.

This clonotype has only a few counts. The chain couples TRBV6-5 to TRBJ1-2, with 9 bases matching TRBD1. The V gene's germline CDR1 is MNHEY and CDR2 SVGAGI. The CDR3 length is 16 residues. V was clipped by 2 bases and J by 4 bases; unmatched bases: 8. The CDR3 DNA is TGTGCCAGCAGTTACCGGGACAGGGATTGGGGCTATGGCTACACCTTC. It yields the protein CASSYRDRDWGYGYTF.

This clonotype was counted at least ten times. The CDR3: CASKTTGLNQPQHF. The CDR3 bases are TGTGCCAGCAAGACCACAGGGCTAAATCAGCCCCAGCATTTT. The chain is built from TRBV12-3 or TRBV12-4 and TRBJ1-5, with D possibly being TRBD1 (6 bases). The CDR3 covers 14 residues. V lost 7 bases to trimming and J lost 4 bases, with 14 bases between them.

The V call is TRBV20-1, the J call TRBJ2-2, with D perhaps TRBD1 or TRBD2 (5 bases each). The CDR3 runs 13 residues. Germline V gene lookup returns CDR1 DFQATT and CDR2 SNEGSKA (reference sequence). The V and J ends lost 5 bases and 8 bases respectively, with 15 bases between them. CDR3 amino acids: CSAPDGGAGELFF. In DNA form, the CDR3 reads TGCAGTGCTCCAGATGGGGGAGCGGGGGAGCTGTTTTTT.

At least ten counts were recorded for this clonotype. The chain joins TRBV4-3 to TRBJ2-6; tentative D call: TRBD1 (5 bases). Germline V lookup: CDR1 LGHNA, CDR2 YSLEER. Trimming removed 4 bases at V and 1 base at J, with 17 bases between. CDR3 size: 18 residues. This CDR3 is CASSPVTGSSSGANVLTF. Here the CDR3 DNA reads TGCGCCAGCAGCCCAGTTACAGGATCCTCTTCTGGGGCCAACGTCCTGACTTTC.

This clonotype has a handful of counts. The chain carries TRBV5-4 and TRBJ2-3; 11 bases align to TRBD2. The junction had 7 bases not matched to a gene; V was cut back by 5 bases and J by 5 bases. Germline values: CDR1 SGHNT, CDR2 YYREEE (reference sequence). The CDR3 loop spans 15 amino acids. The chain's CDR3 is CASRQLAGAVDTQYF. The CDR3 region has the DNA TGTGCCAGCAGGCAACTAGCGGGAGCCGTAGATACGCAGTATTTT.

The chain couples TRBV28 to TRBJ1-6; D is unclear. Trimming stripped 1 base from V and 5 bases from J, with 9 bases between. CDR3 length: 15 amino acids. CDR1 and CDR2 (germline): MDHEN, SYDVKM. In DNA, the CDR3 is TGTGCCAGCAGTTTATTGCAGGCGCATAATTCACCCCTCCACTTT. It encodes CASSLLQAHNSPLHF.

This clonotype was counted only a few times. The CDR3 DNA reads as TGTGCCAGCAGCCAGACTCTGTATGGCTACACCTTC. Its translation is CASSQTLYGYTF. This chain connects TRBV3-1 to TRBJ1-2; no reliable D call. In germline, CDR1 is LGHDT, CDR2 YNNKEL (reference sequence). Trimming removed 3 bases from V and 5 bases from J, with 7 bases in between. The CDR3 sequence is 12 residues long.

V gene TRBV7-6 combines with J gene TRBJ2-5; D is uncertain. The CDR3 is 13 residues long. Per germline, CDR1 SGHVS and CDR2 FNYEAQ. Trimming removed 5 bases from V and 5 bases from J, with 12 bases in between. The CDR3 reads CASSQIVGETQYF. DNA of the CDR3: TGTGCCAGCAGCCAAATCGTGGGGGAGACCCAGTACTTC.

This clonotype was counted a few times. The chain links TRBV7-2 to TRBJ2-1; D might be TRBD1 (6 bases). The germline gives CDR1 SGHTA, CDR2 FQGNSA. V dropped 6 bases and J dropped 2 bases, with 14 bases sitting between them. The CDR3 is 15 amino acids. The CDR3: CASRVWTAAYNEQFF. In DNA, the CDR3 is TGTGCCAGCAGGGTTTGGACAGCTGCCTACAATGAGCAGTTCTTC.

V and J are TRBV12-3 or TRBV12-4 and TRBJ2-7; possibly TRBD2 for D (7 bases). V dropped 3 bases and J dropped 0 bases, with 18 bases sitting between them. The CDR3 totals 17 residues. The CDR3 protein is CASSFGRGQLSSYEQYF. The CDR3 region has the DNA TGTGCCAGCAGTTTTGGGCGGGGGCAGTTAAGCTCCTACGAGCAGTACTTC.

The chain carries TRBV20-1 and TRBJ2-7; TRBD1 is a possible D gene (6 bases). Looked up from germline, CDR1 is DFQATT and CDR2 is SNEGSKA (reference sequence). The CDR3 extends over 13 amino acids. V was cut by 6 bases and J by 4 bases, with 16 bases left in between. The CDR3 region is CSAFGQMGYEQYF. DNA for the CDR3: TGCAGTGCATTCGGACAGATGGGGTACGAGCAGTACTTC.

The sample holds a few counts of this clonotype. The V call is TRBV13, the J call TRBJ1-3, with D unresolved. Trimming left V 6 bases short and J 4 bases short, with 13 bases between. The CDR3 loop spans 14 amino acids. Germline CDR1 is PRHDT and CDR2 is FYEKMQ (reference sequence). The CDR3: CASSRRLPGNTIYF. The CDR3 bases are TGTGCCAGCAGTCGAAGATTACCGGGAAACACCATATATTTT.

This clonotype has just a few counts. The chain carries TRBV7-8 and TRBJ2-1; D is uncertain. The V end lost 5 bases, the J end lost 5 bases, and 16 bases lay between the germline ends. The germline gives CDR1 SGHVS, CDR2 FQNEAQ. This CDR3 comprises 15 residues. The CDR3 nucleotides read TGTGCCAGCAGCCCCCCCGGAAAGCCCCACAATGAGCAGTTCTTC. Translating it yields CASSPPGKPHNEQFF.

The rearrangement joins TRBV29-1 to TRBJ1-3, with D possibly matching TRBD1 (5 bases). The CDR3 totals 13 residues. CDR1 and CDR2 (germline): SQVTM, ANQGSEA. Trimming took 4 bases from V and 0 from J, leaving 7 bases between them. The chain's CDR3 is CSVGQSSGNTIYF. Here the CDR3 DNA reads TGCAGCGTTGGACAGAGCTCTGGAAACACCATATATTTT.

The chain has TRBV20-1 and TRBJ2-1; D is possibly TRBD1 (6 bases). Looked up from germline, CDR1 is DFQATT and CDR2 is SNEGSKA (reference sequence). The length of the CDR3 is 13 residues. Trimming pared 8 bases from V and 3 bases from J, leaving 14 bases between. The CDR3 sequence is CSLDSPLYNEQFF. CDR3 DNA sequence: TGCAGTTTGGACAGCCCTCTCTACAATGAGCAGTTCTTC.

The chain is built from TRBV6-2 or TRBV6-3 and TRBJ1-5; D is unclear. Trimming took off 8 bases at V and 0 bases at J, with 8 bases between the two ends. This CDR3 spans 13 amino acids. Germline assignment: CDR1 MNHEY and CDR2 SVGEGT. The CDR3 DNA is TGTGCCAGCTCGACGGATAGCAATCAGCCCCAGCATTTT. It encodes CASSTDSNQPQHF.

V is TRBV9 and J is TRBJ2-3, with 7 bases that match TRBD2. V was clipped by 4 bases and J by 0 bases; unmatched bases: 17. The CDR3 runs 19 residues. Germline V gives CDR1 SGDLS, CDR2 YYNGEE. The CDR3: CASSPTMGVSGPSTDTQYF. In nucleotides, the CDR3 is TGTGCCAGCAGCCCTACGATGGGGGTTAGCGGGCCTAGCACAGATACGCAGTATTTT.

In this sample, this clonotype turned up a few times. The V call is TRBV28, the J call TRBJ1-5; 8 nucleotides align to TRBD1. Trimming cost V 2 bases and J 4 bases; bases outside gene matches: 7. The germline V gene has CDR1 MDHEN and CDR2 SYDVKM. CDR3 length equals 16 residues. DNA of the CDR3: TGTGCCAGCAGTTTACATGGGGACAGGCAGAATCAGCCCCAGCATTTT. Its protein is CASSLHGDRQNQPQHF. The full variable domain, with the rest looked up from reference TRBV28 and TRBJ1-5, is DVKVTQSSRYLVKRTGEKVFLECVQDMDHENMFWYRQDPGLGLRLIYFSYDVKMKEKGDIPEGYSVSREKKERFSLILESASTNQTSMYLCASSLHGDRQNQPQHFGDGTRLSIL.

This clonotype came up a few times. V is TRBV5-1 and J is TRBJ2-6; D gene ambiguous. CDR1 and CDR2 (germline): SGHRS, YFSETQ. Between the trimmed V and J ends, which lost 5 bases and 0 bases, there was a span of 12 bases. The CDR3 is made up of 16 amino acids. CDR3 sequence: CASRLTVDSGANVLTF. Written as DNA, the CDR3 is TGCGCCAGCAGGTTGACGGTGGACTCTGGGGCCAACGTCCTGACTTTC.

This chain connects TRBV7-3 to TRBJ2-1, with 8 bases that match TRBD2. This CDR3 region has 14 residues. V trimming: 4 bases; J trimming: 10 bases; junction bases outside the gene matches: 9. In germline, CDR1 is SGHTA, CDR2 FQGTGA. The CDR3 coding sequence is TGTGCCAGCAGCTCCGCCGGGGGGGAGCGGGAGCAGTTCTTC. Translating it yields CASSSAGGEREQFF.

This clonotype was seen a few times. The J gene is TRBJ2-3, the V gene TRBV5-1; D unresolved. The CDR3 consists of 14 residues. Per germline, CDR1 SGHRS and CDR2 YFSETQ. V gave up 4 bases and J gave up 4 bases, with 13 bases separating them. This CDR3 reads CASSLLARADTQYF. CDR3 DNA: TGCGCCAGCAGCCTCCTGGCGAGAGCAGATACGCAGTATTTT.

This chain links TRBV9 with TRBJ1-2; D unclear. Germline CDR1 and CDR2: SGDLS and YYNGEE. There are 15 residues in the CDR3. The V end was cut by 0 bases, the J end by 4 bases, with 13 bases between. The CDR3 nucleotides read TGTGCCAGCAGCGTAGATTCAGCCACGACCTATGGCTACACCTTC. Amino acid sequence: CASSVDSATTYGYTF.

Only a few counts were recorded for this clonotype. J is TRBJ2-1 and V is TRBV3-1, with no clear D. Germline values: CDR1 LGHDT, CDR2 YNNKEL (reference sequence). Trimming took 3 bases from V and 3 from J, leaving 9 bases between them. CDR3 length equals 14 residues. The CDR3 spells CASSHLRRYNEQFF. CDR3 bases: TGTGCCAGCAGCCATCTGCGTCGCTACAATGAGCAGTTCTTC.

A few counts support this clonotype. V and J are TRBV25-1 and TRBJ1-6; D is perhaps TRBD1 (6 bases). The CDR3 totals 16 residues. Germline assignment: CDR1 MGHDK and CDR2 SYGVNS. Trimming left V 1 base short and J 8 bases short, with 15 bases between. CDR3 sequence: CASSESSGGQDSPLHF. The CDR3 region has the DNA TGTGCCAGCAGTGAATCTTCGGGGGGGCAGGATTCACCCCTCCACTTT.